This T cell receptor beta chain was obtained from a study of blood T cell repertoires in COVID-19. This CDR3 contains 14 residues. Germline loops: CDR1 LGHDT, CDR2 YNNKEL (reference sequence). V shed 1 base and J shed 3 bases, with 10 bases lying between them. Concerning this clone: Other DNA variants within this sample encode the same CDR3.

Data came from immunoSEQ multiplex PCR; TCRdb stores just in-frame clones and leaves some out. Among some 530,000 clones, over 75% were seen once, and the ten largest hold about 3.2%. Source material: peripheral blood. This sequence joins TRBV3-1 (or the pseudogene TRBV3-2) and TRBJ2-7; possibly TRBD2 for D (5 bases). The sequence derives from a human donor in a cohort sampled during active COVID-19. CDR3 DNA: TGTGCCAGCAGCCAAGTACCCGGGGACTACGAGCAGTACTTC. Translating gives CASSQVPGDYEQYF.